The following is a T cell receptor beta chain sequence with its context. Its specificity is not known. Here immunoSEQ multiplex PCR was the method, and the copy in TCRdb shows in-frame clones only, minus some. The sample records tens of thousands of clones, about 95% being singletons. This entry is derived from a study of cytomegalovirus exposure and HLA in healthy donors. Study-wide findings and caveats: The study flagged 150 to 200 TCR beta chains as cytomegalovirus-associated.

CDR1 is SGHKS and CDR2 is YYEKEE in the germline V gene (reference sequence). CDR3 length: 14 residues. The germline V and J ends were trimmed by 6 bases and 5 bases, with 17 bases remaining between them. The chain couples TRBV5-5 to TRBJ1-1; D ambiguous. The source of this sequence is a woman aged 18-35 years in good health and CMV-seropositive. Specimen: PBMCs. The CDR3 nucleotides are TGTGCCAGCACCCAAGCGGGATGGCAAACTGAAGCTTTCTTT. It translates to CASTQAGWQTEAFF.